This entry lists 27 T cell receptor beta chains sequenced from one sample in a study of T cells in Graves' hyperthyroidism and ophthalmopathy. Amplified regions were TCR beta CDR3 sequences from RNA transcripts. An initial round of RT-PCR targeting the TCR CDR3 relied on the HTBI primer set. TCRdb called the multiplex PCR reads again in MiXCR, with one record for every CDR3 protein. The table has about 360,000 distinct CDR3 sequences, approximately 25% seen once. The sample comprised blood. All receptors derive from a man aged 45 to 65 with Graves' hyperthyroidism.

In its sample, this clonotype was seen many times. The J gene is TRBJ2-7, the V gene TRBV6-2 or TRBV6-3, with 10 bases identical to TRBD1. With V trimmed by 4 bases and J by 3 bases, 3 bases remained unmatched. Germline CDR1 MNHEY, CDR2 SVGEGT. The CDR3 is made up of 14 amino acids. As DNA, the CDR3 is TGTGCCAGCAGTTCGGGACAGGGGAACTACGAGCAGTACTTC. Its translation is CASSSGQGNYEQYF.

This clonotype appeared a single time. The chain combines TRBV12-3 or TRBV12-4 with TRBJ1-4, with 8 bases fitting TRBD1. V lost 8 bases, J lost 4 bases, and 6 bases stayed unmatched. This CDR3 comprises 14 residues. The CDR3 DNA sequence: TGTGCCAGCGCTTTGACAGGGGTTAATGAAAAACTGTTTTTT. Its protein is CASALTGVNEKLFF.

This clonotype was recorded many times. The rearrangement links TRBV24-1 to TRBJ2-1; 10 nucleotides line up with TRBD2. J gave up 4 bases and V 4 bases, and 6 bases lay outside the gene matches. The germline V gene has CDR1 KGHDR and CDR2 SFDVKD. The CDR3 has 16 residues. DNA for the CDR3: TGTGCCACCAGTGAGTCCAAACTAGCGGGGTACAATGAGCAGTTCTTC. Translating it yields CATSESKLAGYNEQFF.

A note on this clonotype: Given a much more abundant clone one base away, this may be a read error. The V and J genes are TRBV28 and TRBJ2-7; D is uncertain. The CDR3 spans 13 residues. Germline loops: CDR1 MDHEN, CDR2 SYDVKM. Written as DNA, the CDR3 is TGTGCCAGCAGTTTAACCTCACCCTACGAGCAGCACTTC. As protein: CASSLTSPYEQHF. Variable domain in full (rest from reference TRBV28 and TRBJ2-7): DVKVTQSSRYLVKRTGEKVFLECVQDMDHENMFWYRQDPGLGLRLIYFSYDVKMKEKGDIPEGYSVSREKKERFSLILESASTNQTSMYLCASSLTSPYEQHFGPGTRLTVT.

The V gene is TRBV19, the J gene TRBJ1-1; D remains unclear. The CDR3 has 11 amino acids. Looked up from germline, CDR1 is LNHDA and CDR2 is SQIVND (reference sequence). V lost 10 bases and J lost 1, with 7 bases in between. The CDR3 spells CATVGNTEAFF. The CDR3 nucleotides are TGTGCCACCGTGGGGAACACTGAAGCTTTCTTT.

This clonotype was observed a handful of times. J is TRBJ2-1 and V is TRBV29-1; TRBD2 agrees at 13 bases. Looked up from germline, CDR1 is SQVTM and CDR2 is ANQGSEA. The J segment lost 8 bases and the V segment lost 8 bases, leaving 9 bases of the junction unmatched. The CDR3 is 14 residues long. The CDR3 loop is CSTTSGRASDEQFF. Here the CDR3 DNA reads TGCAGCACAACTAGCGGGAGGGCCTCTGATGAGCAGTTCTTC.

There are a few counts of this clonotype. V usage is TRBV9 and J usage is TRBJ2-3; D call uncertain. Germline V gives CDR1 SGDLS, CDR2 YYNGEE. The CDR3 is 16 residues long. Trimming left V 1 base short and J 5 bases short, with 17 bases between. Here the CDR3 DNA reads TGTGCCAGCAGCGTATTGTACGGCGGTGTGGGAGATACGCAGTATTTT. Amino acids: CASSVLYGGVGDTQYF.

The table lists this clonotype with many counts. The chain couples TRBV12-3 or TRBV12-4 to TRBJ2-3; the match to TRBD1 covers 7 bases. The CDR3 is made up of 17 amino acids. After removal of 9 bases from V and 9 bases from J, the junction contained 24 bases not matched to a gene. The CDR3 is CASEGTANHDPRGTQYF. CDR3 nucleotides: TGTGCCAGTGAAGGGACAGCTAACCACGACCCCCGTGGGACGCAGTATTTT.

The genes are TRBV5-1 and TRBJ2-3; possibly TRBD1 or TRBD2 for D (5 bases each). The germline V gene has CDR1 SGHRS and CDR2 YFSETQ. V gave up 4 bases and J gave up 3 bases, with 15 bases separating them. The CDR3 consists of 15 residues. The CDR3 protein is CASSAPRGETDTQYF. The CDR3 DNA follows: TGCGCCAGCAGCGCCCCAAGGGGAGAGACAGATACGCAGTATTTT. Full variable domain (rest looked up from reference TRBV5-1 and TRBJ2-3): KAGVTQTPRYLIKTRGQQVTLSCSPISGHRSVSWYQQTPGQGLQFLFEYFSETQRNKGNFPGRFSGRQFSNSRSEMNVSTLELGDSALYLCASSAPRGETDTQYFGPGTRLTVL.

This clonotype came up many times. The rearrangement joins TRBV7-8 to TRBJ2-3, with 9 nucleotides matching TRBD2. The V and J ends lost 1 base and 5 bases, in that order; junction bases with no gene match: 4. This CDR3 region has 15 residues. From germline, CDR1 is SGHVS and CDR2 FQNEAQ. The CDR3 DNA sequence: TGTGCCAGCAGCTTAGGTAGCGGGAGTCAAGATACGCAGTATTTT. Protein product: CASSLGSGSQDTQYF.

CDR3 residues: CASSYLGLAGEGDTGELFF. The CDR3, as DNA: TGTGCCAGCAGTTACCTGGGACTAGCGGGGGAGGGGGACACCGGGGAGCTGTTTTTT. The rearrangement links TRBV6-5 to TRBJ2-2, with 14 positions matching TRBD2. V lost 2 bases to trimming and J lost 3 bases; unmatched junction nucleotides: 8. The CDR3 covers 19 residues. CDR1 and CDR2 from the germline V gene are MNHEY and SVGAGI.

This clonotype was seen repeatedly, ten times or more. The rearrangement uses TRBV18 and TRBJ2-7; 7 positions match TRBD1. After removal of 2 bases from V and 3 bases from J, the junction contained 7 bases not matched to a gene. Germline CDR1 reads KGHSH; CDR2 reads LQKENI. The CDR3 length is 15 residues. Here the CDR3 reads CASSPSATGNYEQYF. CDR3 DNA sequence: TGTGCCAGCTCACCATCCGCGACAGGGAACTACGAGCAGTACTTC. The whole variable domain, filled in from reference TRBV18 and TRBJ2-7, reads NAGVMQNPRHLVRRRGQEARLRCSPMKGHSHVYWYRQLPEEGLKFMVYLQKENIIDESGMPKERFSAEFPKEGPSILRIQQVVRGDSAAYFCASSPSATGNYEQYFGPGTRLTVT.

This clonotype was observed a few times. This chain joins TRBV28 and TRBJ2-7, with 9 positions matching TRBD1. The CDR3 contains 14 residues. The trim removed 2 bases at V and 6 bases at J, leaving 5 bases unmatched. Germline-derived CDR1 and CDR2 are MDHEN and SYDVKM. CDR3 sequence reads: CASSLPGTGSEQYF. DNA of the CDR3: TGTGCCAGCAGTTTACCCGGGACAGGGTCCGAGCAGTACTTC.

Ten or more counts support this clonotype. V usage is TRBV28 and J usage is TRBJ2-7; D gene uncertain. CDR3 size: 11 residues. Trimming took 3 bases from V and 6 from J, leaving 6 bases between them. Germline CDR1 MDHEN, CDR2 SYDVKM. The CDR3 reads CASSFVGEQYF. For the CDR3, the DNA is TGTGCCAGCAGTTTCGTAGGCGAGCAGTACTTC.

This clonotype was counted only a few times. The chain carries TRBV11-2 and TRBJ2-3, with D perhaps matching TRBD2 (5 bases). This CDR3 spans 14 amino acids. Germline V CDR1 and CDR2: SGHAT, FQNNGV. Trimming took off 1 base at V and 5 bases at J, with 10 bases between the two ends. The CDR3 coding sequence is TGTGCCAGCAGCTTAGGCGGGCAGGTAGATACGCAGTATTTT. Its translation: CASSLGGQVDTQYF.

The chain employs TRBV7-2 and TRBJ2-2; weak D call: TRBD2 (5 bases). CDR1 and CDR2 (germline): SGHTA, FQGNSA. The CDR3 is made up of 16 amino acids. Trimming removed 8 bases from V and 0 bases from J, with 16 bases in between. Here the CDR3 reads CASPRSGATNTGELFF. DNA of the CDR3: TGTGCCAGCCCCCGAAGCGGCGCTACGAACACCGGGGAGCTGTTTTTT.

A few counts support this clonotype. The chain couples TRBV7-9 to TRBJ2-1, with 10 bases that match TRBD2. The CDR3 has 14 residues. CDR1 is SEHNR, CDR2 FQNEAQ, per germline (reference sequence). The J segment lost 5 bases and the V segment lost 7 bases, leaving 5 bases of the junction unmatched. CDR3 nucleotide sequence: TGTGCCAGCACCGTTAGCGGGAGGAACAATGAGCAGTTCTTC. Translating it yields CASTVSGRNNEQFF.

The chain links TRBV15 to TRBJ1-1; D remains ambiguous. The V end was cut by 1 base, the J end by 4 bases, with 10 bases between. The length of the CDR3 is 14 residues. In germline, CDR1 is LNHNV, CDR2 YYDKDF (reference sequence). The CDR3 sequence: CATSRVGSGTEAFF. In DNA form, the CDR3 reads TGTGCCACCAGCAGAGTGGGGAGCGGCACTGAAGCTTTCTTT. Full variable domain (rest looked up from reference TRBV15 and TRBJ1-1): DAMVIQNPRYQVTQFGKPVTLSCSQTLNHNVMYWYQQKSSQAPKLLFHYYDKDFNNEADTPDNFQSRRPNTSFCFLDIRSPGLGDTAMYLCATSRVGSGTEAFFGQGTRLTVV.

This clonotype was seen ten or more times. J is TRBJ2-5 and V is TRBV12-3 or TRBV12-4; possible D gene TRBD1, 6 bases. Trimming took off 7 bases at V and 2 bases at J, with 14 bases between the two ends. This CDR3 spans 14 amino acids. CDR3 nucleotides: TGTGCCAGCACCCGGGCGCAGGGGCAAGAGACCCAGTACTTC. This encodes CASTRAQGQETQYF.

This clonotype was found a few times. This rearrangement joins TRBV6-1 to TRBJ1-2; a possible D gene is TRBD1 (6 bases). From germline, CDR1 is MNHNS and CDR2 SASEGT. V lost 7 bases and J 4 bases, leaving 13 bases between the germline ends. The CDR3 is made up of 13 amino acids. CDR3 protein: CASKQQGSYGYTF. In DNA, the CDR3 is TGTGCCAGCAAACAACAGGGATCCTATGGCTACACCTTC.

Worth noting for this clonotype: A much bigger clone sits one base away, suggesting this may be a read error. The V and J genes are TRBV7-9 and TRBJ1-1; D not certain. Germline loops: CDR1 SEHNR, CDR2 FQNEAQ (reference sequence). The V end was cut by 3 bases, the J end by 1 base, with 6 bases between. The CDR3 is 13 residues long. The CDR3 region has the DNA TGTGCCAGCAGCTTGCAGTCGAACACTGAAGCTTTCTTT. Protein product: CASSLQSNTEAFF.

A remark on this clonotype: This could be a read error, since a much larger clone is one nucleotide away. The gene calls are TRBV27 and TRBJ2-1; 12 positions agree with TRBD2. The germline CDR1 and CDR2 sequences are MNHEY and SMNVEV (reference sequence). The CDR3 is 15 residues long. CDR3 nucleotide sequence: TGTGCCTGCAGTTTGACTAGCGGGGGACTCGGGGAGCAGTTCTTC. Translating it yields CACSLTSGGLGEQFF.

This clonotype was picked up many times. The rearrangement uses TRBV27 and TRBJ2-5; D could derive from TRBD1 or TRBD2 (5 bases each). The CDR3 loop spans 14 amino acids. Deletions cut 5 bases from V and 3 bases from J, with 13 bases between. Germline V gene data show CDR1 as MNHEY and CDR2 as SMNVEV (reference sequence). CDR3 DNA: TGTGCCAGCAGTGAATTTTTGGGGGAAGAGACCCAGTACTTC. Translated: CASSEFLGEETQYF.

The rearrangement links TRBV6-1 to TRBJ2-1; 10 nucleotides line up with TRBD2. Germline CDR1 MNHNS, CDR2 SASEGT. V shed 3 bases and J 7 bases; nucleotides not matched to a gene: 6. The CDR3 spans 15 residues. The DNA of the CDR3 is TGTGCCAGCAGTGAGAGCGGGAGGGCCACGAATGAGCAGTTCTTC. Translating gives CASSESGRATNEQFF.

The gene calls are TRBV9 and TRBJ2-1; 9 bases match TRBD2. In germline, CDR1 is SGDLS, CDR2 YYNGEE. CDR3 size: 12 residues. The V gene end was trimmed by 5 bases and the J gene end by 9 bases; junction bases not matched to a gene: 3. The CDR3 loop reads CASSRTSAEQFF. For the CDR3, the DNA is TGTGCCAGCAGTCGGACTAGCGCTGAGCAGTTCTTC.

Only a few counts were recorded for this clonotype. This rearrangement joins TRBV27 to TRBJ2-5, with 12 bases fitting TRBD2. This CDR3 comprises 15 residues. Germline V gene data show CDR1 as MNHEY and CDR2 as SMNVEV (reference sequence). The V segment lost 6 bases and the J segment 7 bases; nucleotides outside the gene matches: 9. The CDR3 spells CASRWTSGEIGTQYF. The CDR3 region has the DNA TGTGCCAGCAGATGGACTAGCGGGGAGATCGGGACCCAGTACTTC.

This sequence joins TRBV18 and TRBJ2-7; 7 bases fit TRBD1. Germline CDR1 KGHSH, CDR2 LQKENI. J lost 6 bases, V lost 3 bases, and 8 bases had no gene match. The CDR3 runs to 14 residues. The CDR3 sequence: CASSPGTARGEQYF. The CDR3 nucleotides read TGTGCCAGCTCACCCGGGACAGCTCGAGGCGAGCAGTACTTC.